Below, 9 T cell receptor beta chains from the same sample are listed, as sequenced in a study of shared clonotypes between healthy human individuals. Terminally differentiated effector memory CD45RA+ cells were excluded by CCR7 positive selection of CD45RO-negative cells. Sequencing used immunoSEQ multiplex PCR; TCRdb keeps in-frame clones, though not all of them. The repertoire holds millions of clones, 85% to 95% seen once, with 0.9% to 1.3% in the top ten. The sample was naive CD8+ T cells sorted from blood. The source of these receptors is a man younger than 35 in good health.

This clone was detected ten times or more. Different DNA sequences within this sample yield the same CDR3. Written as DNA, the CDR3 is TGTGCCCATAGGGCAGGGGGCCGTGCGGATACCGGGGAGCTGTTTTTT. Protein: CAHRAGGRADTGELFF. The genes are TRBV30 and TRBJ2-2; TRBD1 matches 8 bases. The germline V gene has CDR1 GTSNPN and CDR2 SVGIG (reference sequence). The V and J ends lost 8 bases and 5 bases, in that order; junction bases with no gene match: 16. The CDR3 consists of 16 residues.

V usage is TRBV9 and J usage is TRBJ2-1, with a tentative D call TRBD1 (6 bases). Germline V gives CDR1 SGDLS, CDR2 YYNGEE. CDR3 size: 15 residues. Trimming stripped 4 bases from V and 2 bases from J, with 13 bases between. CDR3 loop: CASSSTGLPYNEQFF. CDR3 nucleotide sequence: TGTGCCAGCAGCTCTACAGGGCTCCCCTACAATGAGCAGTTCTTC.

The V gene is TRBV2, the J gene TRBJ1-1; no clear D gene. The V end was cut by 3 bases, the J end by 0 bases, with 11 bases between. CDR1 and CDR2 (germline): SNHLY, FYNNEI. This CDR3 comprises 15 residues. In DNA, the CDR3 is TGTGCCAGCAGTGACGTGTTCCCCTTGAACACTGAAGCTTTCTTT. Its protein is CASSDVFPLNTEAFF.

The J gene is TRBJ2-5, the V gene TRBV13; a possible D gene is TRBD1 (6 bases). The germline CDR1 and CDR2 sequences are PRHDT and FYEKMQ (reference sequence). There are 17 residues in the CDR3. The V and J ends lost 2 bases and 5 bases respectively, with 21 bases between them. CDR3 sequence reads: CASSLSSLRGEEETQYF. The CDR3 DNA is TGTGCCAGCAGCTTAAGTTCCCTCAGGGGCGAGGAGGAGACCCAGTACTTC.

This clone was recorded only once. The rearrangement joins TRBV6-5 to TRBJ2-5; possibly TRBD1 for D (6 bases). The DNA end favors TRBJ2-7, so the J call may be wrong. CDR3 length equals 15 residues. Germline V gene lookup returns CDR1 MNHEY and CDR2 SVGAGI. The CDR3 DNA reads TGTGCCAGCAGTTACTCTAGGACAGATGCCTACGAGCAGTACTTC. This translates into CASSYSRTDAYEQYF.

The V and J genes are TRBV5-1 and TRBJ1-4; D not certain. Germline assignment: CDR1 SGHRS and CDR2 YFSETQ. This CDR3 is 17 amino acids long. Deletions cut 4 bases from V and 0 bases from J, with 16 bases between. CDR3 sequence: CASSLDFLFATNEKLFF. CDR3 nucleotide sequence: TGCGCCAGCAGCCTGGACTTTCTTTTTGCAACTAATGAAAAACTGTTTTTT.

V usage is TRBV5-6 and J usage is TRBJ2-7; no clear D. Germline V gene data show CDR1 as SGHDT and CDR2 as YYEEEE. The CDR3 is 13 residues long. V lost 4 bases to trimming and J lost 3 bases, with 11 bases between them. DNA of the CDR3: TGTGCCAGCAGCACCGGACCGAGCTACGAGCAGTACTTC. This codes for CASSTGPSYEQYF.

V gene TRBV6-5 combines with J gene TRBJ2-1, with 8 nucleotides matching TRBD1. Germline V gene lookup returns CDR1 MNHEY and CDR2 SVGAGI. The CDR3 length is 16 residues. V shed 0 bases, J shed 9 bases, and the junction held 10 bases outside the gene matches. The CDR3 nucleotides are TGTGCCAGCAGTTACTCTTCAGGGGGCGAGATGGGTGAGCAGTTCTTC. Its protein is CASSYSSGGEMGEQFF.

V gene TRBV7-2 combines with J gene TRBJ2-1; a possible D gene is TRBD2 (5 bases). Trimming left V 4 bases short and J 6 bases short, with 7 bases between. This CDR3 region has 12 residues. Germline V gives CDR1 SGHTA, CDR2 FQGNSA. CDR3 in DNA: TGTGCCAGCAGCTCCGAGGGCAATGAGCAGTTCTTC. It codes for CASSSEGNEQFF. Drawing the rest from reference TRBV7-2 and TRBJ2-1, the complete variable domain is GAGVSQSPSNKVTEKGKDVELRCDPISGHTALYWYRQSLGQGLEFLIYFQGNSAPDKSGLPSDRFSAERTGGSVSTLTIQRTQQEDSAVYLCASSSEGNEQFFGPGTRLTVL.